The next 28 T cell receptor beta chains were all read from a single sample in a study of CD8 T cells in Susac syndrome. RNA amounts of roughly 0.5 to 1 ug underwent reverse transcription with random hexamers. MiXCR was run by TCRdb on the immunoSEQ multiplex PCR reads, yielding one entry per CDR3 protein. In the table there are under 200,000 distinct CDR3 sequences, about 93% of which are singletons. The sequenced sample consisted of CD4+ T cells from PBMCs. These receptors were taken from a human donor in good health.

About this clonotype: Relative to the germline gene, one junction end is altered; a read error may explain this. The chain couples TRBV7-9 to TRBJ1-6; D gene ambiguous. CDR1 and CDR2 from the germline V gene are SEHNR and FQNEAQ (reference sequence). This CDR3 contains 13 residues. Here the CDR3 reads CASSLGGFSPLHF. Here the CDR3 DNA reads TGTGCCAGCAGTTTAGGAGGGTTTTCACCCCTCCACTTT.

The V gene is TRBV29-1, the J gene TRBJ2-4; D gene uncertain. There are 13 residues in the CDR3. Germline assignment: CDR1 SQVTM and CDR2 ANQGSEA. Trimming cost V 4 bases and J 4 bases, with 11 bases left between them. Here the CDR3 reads CSVAPKMKNIQYF. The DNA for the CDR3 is TGCAGCGTTGCTCCGAAGATGAAAAACATTCAGTACTTC. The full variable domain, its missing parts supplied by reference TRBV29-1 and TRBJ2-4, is SAVISQKPSRDICQRGTSLTIQCQVDSQVTMMFWYRQQPGQSLTLIATANQGSEATYESGFVIDKFPISRPNLTFSTLTVSNMSPEDSSIYLCSVAPKMKNIQYFGAGTRLSVL.

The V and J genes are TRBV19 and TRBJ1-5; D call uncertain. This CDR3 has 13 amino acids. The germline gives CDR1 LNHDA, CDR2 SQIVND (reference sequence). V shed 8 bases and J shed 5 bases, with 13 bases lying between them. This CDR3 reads CASWGERDQPQHF. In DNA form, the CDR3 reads TGTGCCAGTTGGGGAGAGAGGGATCAGCCCCAGCATTTT.

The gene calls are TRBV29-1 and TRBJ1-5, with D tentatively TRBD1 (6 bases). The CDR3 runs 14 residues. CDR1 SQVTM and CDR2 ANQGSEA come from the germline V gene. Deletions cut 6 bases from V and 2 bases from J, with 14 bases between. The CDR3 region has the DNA TGCAGCGTGAGTTCGGGGGCTCGCAATCAGCCCCAGCATTTT. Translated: CSVSSGARNQPQHF.

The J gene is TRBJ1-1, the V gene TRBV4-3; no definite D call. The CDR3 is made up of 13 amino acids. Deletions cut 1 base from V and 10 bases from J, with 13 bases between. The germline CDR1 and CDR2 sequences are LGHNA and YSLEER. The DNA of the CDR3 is TGCGCCAGCAGCCAAGTCGCAGGTGGCGTAGCTTTCTTT. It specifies CASSQVAGGVAFF.

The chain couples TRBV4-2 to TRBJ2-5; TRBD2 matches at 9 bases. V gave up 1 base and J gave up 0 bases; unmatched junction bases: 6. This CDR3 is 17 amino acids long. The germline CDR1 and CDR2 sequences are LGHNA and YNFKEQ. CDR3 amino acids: CASSQGMAGGDQETQYF. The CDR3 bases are TGTGCCAGCAGCCAAGGGATGGCGGGGGGGGACCAAGAGACCCAGTACTTC.

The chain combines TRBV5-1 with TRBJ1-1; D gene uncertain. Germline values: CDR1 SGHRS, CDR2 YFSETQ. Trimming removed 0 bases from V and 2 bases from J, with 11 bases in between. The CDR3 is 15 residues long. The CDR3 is CASSLVFSVNTEAFF. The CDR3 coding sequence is TGCGCCAGCAGCTTGGTCTTCTCGGTAAACACTGAAGCTTTCTTT.

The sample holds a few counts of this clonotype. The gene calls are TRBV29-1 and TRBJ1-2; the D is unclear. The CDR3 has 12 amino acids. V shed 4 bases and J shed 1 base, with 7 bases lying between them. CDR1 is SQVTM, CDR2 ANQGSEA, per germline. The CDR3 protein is CSVVRGNYGYTF. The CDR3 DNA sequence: TGCAGCGTTGTCCGGGGTAACTATGGCTACACCTTC.

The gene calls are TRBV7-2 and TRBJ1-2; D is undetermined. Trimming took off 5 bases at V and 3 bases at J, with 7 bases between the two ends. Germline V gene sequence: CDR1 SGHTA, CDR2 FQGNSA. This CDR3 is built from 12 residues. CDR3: CASSRRDYGYTF. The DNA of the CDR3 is TGTGCCAGCAGCCGCCGGGACTATGGCTACACCTTC.

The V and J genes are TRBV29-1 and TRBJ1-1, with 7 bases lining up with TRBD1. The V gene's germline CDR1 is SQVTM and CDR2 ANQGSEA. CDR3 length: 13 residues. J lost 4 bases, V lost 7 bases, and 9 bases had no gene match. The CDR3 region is CSAALGGGTEAFF. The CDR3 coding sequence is TGCAGCGCCGCGCTAGGGGGCGGCACTGAAGCTTTCTTT.

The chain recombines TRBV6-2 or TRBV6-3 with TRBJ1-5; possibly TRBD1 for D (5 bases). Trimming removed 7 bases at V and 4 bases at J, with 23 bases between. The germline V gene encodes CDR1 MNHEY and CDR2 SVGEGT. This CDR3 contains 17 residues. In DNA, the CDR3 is TGTGCCAGCACATGGATGGCGGGGGGGGGTCCGAATCAGCCCCAGCATTTT. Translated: CASTWMAGGGPNQPQHF.

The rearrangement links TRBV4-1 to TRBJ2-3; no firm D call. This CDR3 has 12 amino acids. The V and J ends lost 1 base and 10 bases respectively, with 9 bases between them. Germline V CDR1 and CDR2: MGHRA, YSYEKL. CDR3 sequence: CASSQASNPQYF. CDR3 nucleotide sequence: TGCGCCAGCAGCCAAGCTTCCAACCCGCAGTATTTT.

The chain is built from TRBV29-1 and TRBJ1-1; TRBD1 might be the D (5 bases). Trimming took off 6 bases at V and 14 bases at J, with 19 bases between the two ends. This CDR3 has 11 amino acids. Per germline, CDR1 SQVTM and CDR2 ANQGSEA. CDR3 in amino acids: CSVNRFREGFF. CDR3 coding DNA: TGCAGCGTAAACAGGTTTAGGGAAGGGTTCTTT.

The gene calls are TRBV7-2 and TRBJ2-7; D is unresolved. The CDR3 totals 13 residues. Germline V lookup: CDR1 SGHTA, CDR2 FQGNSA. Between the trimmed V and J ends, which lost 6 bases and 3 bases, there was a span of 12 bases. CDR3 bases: TGTGCCAGCAGGTCCCGAACGGACTACGAGCAGTACTTC. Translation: CASRSRTDYEQYF.

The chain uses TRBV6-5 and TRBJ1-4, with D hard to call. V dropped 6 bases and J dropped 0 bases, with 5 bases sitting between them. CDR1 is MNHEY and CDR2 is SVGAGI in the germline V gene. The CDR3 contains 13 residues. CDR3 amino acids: CASSTPTNEKLFF. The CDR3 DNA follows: TGTGCCAGCAGCACTCCAACTAATGAAAAACTGTTTTTT.

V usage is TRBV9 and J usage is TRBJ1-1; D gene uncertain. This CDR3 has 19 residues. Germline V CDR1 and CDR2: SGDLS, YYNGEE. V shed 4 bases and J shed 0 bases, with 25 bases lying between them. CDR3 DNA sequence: TGTGCCAGCAGCCCCCCCGTCGAGAGGTTAATTTCATTGAACACTGAAGCTTTCTTT. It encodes CASSPPVERLISLNTEAFF.

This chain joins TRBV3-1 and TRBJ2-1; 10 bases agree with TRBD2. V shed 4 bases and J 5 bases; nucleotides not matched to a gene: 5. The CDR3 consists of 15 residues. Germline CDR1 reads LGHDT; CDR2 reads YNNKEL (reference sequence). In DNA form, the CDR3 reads TGTGCCAGCAGCCTCTCTAGCGGGAGACACAATGAGCAGTTCTTC. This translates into CASSLSSGRHNEQFF.

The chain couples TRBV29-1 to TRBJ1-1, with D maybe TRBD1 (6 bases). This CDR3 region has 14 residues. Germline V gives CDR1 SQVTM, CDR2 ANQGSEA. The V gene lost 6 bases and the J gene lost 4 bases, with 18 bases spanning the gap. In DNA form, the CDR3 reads TGCAGCGTCGAGAAGGGGGGCCCGGGCACTGAAGCTTTCTTT. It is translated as CSVEKGGPGTEAFF.

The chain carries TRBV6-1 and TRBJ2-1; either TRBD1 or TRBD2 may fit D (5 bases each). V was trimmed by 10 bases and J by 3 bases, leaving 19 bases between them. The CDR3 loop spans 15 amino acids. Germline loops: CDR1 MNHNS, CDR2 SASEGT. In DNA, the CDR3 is TGTGCCACCCAACCCGGGACCTTGTTCTACAATGAGCAGTTCTTC. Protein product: CATQPGTLFYNEQFF.

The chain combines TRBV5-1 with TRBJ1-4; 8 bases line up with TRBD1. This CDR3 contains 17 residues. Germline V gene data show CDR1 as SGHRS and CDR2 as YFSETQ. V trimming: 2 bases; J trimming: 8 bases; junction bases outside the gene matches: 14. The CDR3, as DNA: TGCGCCAGCAGCTTCCAGGGGGCCTCATTCGGGGAAGAAAAACTGTTTTTT. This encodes CASSFQGASFGEEKLFF.

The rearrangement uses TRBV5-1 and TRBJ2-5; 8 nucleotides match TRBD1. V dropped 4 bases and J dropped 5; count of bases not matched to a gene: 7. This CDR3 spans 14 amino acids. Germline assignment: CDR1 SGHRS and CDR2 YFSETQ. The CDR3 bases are TGCGCCAGCAGCCACAGGACAGGGAGGGAGACCCAGTACTTC. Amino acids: CASSHRTGRETQYF.

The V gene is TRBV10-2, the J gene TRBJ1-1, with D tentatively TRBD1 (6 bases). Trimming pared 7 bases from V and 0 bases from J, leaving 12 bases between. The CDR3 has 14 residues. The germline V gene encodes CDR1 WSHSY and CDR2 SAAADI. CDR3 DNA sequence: TGCGCCAGCAAGCTGACAGGCATGAACACTGAAGCTTTCTTT. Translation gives CASKLTGMNTEAFF.

Here the CDR3 DNA reads TGTGCCAGCAGCCTGGGCAGTTTCTATAATTCACCCCTCCACTTT. Residues: CASSLGSFYNSPLHF. This chain joins TRBV5-5 and TRBJ1-6; D is unclear. V was shortened by 4 bases and J by 3 bases, with 11 bases between the two germline ends. CDR3 length: 15 amino acids. Germline V gene data show CDR1 as SGHKS and CDR2 as YYEKEE (reference sequence).

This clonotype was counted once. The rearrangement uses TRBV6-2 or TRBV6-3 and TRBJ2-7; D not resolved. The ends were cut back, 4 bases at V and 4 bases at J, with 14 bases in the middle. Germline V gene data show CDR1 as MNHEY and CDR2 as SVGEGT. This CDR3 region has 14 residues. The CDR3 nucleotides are TGTGCCAGCAGTTTCTCCCCGCACCGGTACGAGCAGTACGTC. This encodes CASSFSPHRYEQYV.

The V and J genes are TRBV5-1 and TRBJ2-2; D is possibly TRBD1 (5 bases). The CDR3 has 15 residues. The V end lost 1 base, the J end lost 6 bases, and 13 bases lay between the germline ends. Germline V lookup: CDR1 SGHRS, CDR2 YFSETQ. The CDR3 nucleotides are TGCGCCAGCAGCTTGCGAGACAGTTACGCCGGGGAGCTGTTTTTT. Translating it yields CASSLRDSYAGELFF.

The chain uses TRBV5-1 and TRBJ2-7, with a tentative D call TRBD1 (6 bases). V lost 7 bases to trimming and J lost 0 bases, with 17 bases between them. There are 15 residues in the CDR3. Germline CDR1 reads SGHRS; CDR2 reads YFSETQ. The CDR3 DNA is TGCGCCAGCGCCCAAAGGGGGAGCGCCTCCTACGAGCAGTACTTC. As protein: CASAQRGSASYEQYF.

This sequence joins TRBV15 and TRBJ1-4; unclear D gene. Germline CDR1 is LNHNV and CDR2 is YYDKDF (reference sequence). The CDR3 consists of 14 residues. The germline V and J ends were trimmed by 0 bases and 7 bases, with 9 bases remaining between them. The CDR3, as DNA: TGTGCCACCAGCAGAGATGGCGGCGGTGAAAAACTGTTTTTT. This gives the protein CATSRDGGGEKLFF.

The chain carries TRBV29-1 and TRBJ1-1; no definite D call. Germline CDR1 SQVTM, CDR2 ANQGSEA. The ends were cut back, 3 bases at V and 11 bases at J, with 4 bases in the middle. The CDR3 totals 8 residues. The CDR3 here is CSVDWAFF. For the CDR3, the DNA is TGCAGCGTTGATTGGGCTTTCTTT.